Each of the 17 T cell receptor beta chains below was sequenced from the same sample in a study of blood T cell repertoires in COVID-19. TCRdb's table, derived via immunoSEQ multiplex PCR, lists solely in-frame clones and lacks some. Found here are around 150,000 clones, approximately 84% of them singletons; the top ten hold about 15%. Sequencing was carried out using peripheral blood. The source of these receptors is a woman of 80 years or more with acute or convalescent COVID-19.

The chain employs TRBV5-8 and TRBJ1-6, with D possibly being TRBD1 (5 bases). The CDR3 has 15 amino acids. The V and J ends lost 4 bases and 10 bases respectively, with 18 bases between them. Per germline, CDR1 SGHTS and CDR2 YDEGEE. The CDR3 DNA is TGTGCCAGCAGCCAGGGAAACTTACAGACATCACCCCTCCACTTT. This translates into CASSQGNLQTSPLHF.

There are a few counts of this clone. The gene calls are TRBV18 and TRBJ1-4, with 8 bases that match TRBD1. With V trimmed by 1 base and J by 8 bases, 6 bases remained unmatched. Germline CDR1 KGHSH, CDR2 LQKENI. This CDR3 is built from 15 residues. CDR3 region: CASSPRQGKEEKLFF. As DNA, the CDR3 is TGTGCCAGCTCACCACGACAGGGGAAGGAGGAAAAACTGTTTTTT.

The chain employs TRBV6-5 and TRBJ2-3, with D possibly matching TRBD2 (6 bases). The germline V gene has CDR1 MNHEY and CDR2 SVGAGI. CDR3 size: 13 residues. V lost 10 bases and J lost 5, with 16 bases in between. In DNA form, the CDR3 reads TGTGCCACCTCTTGGGAGGTGGTAGATACGCAGTATTTT. It yields the protein CATSWEVVDTQYF.

V usage is TRBV2 and J usage is TRBJ1-1; no clear D gene. The CDR3 has 13 residues. V was pared by 5 bases and J by 8 bases, with 15 bases between. Germline lookup yields CDR1 SNHLY and CDR2 FYNNEI. The CDR3: CASSPPLREEAFF. The CDR3 nucleotides are TGTGCCAGCAGTCCTCCCTTAAGGGAGGAAGCTTTCTTT.

The chain couples TRBV18 to TRBJ2-1, with D possibly being TRBD1 (5 bases). Trimming cost V 2 bases and J 15 bases, with 20 bases left between them. The CDR3 loop spans 14 amino acids. Germline V lookup: CDR1 KGHSH, CDR2 LQKENI. CDR3: CASSPSTVIGTAFF. The CDR3 region has the DNA TGTGCCAGCTCACCATCGACAGTTATTGGCACGGCGTTCTTC.

J is TRBJ2-5 and V is TRBV2; no clear D gene. The CDR3 is 13 amino acids. V was clipped by 4 bases and J by 3 bases, with 9 bases between them. The V gene's germline CDR1 is SNHLY and CDR2 FYNNEI. CDR3 nucleotides: TGTGCCAGCAGTGGGCAAAGAAAAGAGACCCAGTACTTC. As protein: CASSGQRKETQYF.

This clone showed up just a few times. The rearrangement links TRBV6-5 to TRBJ2-1; D might be TRBD1 (5 bases). The CDR3 has 15 amino acids. Trimming took off 7 bases at V and 4 bases at J, with 17 bases between the two ends. In germline, CDR1 is MNHEY, CDR2 SVGAGI. The CDR3 sequence: CASTGWQGIYNEQFF. The CDR3 DNA follows: TGTGCCAGCACGGGTTGGCAGGGAATTTACAATGAGCAGTTCTTC.

V usage is TRBV6-5 and J usage is TRBJ1-2; the match to TRBD1 covers 7 bases. This CDR3 has 15 residues. After removal of 7 bases from V and 1 base from J, the junction contained 9 bases not matched to a gene. From germline, CDR1 is MNHEY and CDR2 SVGAGI. The CDR3 DNA follows: TGTGCCAGCACCCTGTACAGGGGCCGTAACTATGGCTACACCTTC. Translated, it gives CASTLYRGRNYGYTF.

This clone was counted only a few times. The rearrangement uses TRBV28 and TRBJ2-7, with TRBD2 matching over 8 bases. The CDR3 covers 14 residues. Germline V gene sequence: CDR1 MDHEN, CDR2 SYDVKM. Trimming removed 5 bases from V and 2 bases from J; junction bases left unmatched: 5. The CDR3, as DNA: TGTGCCAGCAGTAAAGCGGGGGTCACCTACGAGCAGTACTTC. Protein product: CASSKAGVTYEQYF.

This sequence joins TRBV19 and TRBJ1-1; D ambiguous. This CDR3 spans 14 amino acids. The ends were cut back, 0 bases at V and 5 bases at J, with 10 bases in the middle. Germline V lookup: CDR1 LNHDA, CDR2 SQIVND (reference sequence). The CDR3 reads CASSIDARGTEAFF. CDR3 sequence (DNA): TGTGCCAGTAGTATAGACGCTCGAGGGACTGAAGCTTTCTTT.

The rearrangement uses TRBV5-1 and TRBJ1-2, with 7 bases lining up with TRBD1. Germline-derived CDR1 and CDR2 are SGHRS and YFSETQ. The CDR3 sequence is 12 residues long. J lost 7 bases, V lost 2 bases, and 2 bases had no gene match. The CDR3 DNA reads as TGCGCCAGCAGCTTCACAGGGGTTGGCTACACCTTC. Its protein is CASSFTGVGYTF.

The V call is TRBV29-1, the J call TRBJ2-1, with D possibly TRBD2 on 6 matching bases. CDR3 length equals 13 residues. V shed 6 bases and J shed 9 bases, with 18 bases lying between them. CDR1 and CDR2 from the germline V gene are SQVTM and ANQGSEA. CDR3 protein: CSVGTRSGSEQFF. The CDR3 region has the DNA TGCAGCGTGGGGACTCGATCGGGGAGTGAGCAGTTCTTC.

The CDR3 region has the DNA TGCGCCAGCAGCTTGGACAGGAACACTGAAGCTTTCTTT. Its protein is CASSLDRNTEAFF. The rearrangement links TRBV5-1 to TRBJ1-1; D uncertain. The V end lost 0 bases, the J end lost 1 base, and 4 bases lay between the germline ends. Germline V gene sequence: CDR1 SGHRS, CDR2 YFSETQ. This CDR3 is built from 13 residues.

The chain joins TRBV18 to TRBJ1-5; D gene ambiguous. Germline V CDR1 and CDR2: KGHSH, LQKENI. This CDR3 contains 13 residues. V was cut by 0 bases and J by 6 bases, with 6 bases left in between. The CDR3 DNA reads as TGTGCCAGCTCACCACCGGAGGGTCAGCCCCAGCATTTT. It yields the protein CASSPPEGQPQHF.

V gene TRBV27 combines with J gene TRBJ1-4; D is perhaps TRBD1 (6 bases). Germline CDR1 MNHEY, CDR2 SMNVEV (reference sequence). V lost 8 bases and J lost 0, with 13 bases in between. This CDR3 is 15 amino acids long. DNA of the CDR3: TGTGCCAGCGATGACAGGTATTCAACTAATGAAAAACTGTTTTTT. Translating gives CASDDRYSTNEKLFF.

The V call is TRBV24-1, the J call TRBJ1-2; 7 bases line up with TRBD1. The CDR3 spans 14 residues. The V gene's germline CDR1 is KGHDR and CDR2 SFDVKD. J lost 8 bases, V lost 2 bases, and 7 bases had no gene match. The CDR3 here is CATSDWRQGRGYTF. The DNA of the CDR3 is TGTGCCACCAGTGATTGGAGACAGGGTCGAGGCTACACCTTC.

This clone has only a few counts. The chain uses TRBV28 and TRBJ1-1; 7 nucleotides align to TRBD1. Germline values: CDR1 MDHEN, CDR2 SYDVKM. This CDR3 contains 15 residues. V was pared by 4 bases and J by 0 bases, with 5 bases of the junction left unmatched. Here the CDR3 DNA reads TGTGCCAGCAGTTCAGAGGACAGGATGAACACTGAAGCTTTCTTT. This sequence encodes CASSSEDRMNTEAFF.